The 23 T cell receptor beta chains presented below share a single source sample, sequenced in a study of cytomegalovirus exposure and HLA in healthy donors. The PCR made use of 60 Vbeta and 13 Jbeta primers. TCRdb's copy holds only in-frame clones and misses some; the assay was immunoSEQ multiplex PCR. The sample has some 240,000 clones, 85% to 95% seen once. Sequenced input: PBMCs. The receptors here all came from a girl aged 2-10 years in good health and CMV-seronegative.

The chain combines TRBV30 with TRBJ2-7, with 7 bases identical to TRBD1. The CDR3 has 13 residues. Losses at the gene ends were 2 bases for V and 0 bases for J; bases not matched to a gene: 1. Germline V gene lookup returns CDR1 GTSNPN and CDR2 SVGIG (reference sequence). Here the CDR3 reads CAWSKGASYEQYF. Here the CDR3 DNA reads TGTGCCTGGAGTAAGGGGGCCTCCTACGAGCAGTACTTC.

The V and J genes are TRBV23-1 and TRBJ2-7; D call uncertain. TRBV23-1 belongs to the ORF category, with a function that is uncertain. CDR3 length: 14 amino acids. Trimming took off 0 bases at V and 1 base at J, with 7 bases between the two ends. The CDR3 DNA is TGCGCCAGCAGTCAATCGGGCTCATCCTACGAGCAGTACTTC. It translates to CASSQSGSSYEQYF.

The chain uses TRBV6-1 and TRBJ1-1; D is possibly TRBD1 (6 bases). V dropped 2 bases and J dropped 2 bases, with 12 bases sitting between them. The germline V gene has CDR1 MNHNS and CDR2 SASEGT. This CDR3 region has 15 residues. The CDR3 sequence is CASSETSGTNTEAFF. The CDR3 DNA reads TGTGCCAGCAGTGAAACCTCCGGGACAAACACTGAAGCTTTCTTT.

V gene TRBV27 combines with J gene TRBJ1-1, with 7 positions matching TRBD1. The V gene's germline CDR1 is MNHEY and CDR2 SMNVEV (reference sequence). This CDR3 comprises 12 residues. J gave up 3 bases and V 6 bases, and 1 base lay outside the gene matches. The chain's CDR3 is CASRTGDTEAFF. The CDR3 DNA reads TGTGCCAGCAGAACAGGGGACACTGAAGCTTTCTTT.

The chain links TRBV5-1 to TRBJ2-2; 9 bases match TRBD1. The CDR3 runs to 16 residues. Germline values: CDR1 SGHRS, CDR2 YFSETQ. After removal of 2 bases from V and 5 bases from J, the junction contained 7 bases not matched to a gene. CDR3 nucleotide sequence: TGCGCCAGCAGCTTAACTGGGACAGGGATTACCGGGGAGCTGTTTTTT. This codes for CASSLTGTGITGELFF.

This chain joins TRBV10-3 and TRBJ2-5; TRBD1 might be the D (6 bases). Trimming cost V 2 bases and J 1 base, with 8 bases left between them. Per the germline V gene, CDR1 is ENHRY and CDR2 is SYGVKD. This CDR3 is 14 amino acids long. The CDR3 DNA reads TGTGCCATCAGTGAGGGGACATCCCAAGAGACCCAGTACTTC. This encodes CAISEGTSQETQYF.

CDR3 nucleotide sequence: TGTGCCAGCAGCGTAGCAGGGGGGTTCGGCACTGAAGCTTTCTTT. Its translation is CASSVAGGFGTEAFF. The rearrangement joins TRBV9 to TRBJ1-1, with 7 bases aligning to TRBD1. V dropped 0 bases and J dropped 4; count of bases not matched to a gene: 6. This CDR3 region has 15 residues. Per germline, CDR1 SGDLS and CDR2 YYNGEE. Complete variable domain (other parts from reference TRBV9 and TRBJ1-1): DSGVTQTPKHLITATGQRVTLRCSPRSGDLSVYWYQQSLDQGLQFLIQYYNGEERAKGNILERFSAQQFPDLHSELNLSSLELGDSALYFCASSVAGGFGTEAFFGQGTRLTVV.

The chain links TRBV14 to TRBJ2-1; D is unresolved. The CDR3 length is 13 residues. Germline CDR1 reads SGHDN; CDR2 reads FVKESK. V shed 10 bases and J shed 4 bases, with 14 bases lying between them. The CDR3 DNA sequence: TGTGCCACTGCGGCCAGCCCATACAATGAGCAGTTCTTC. It codes for CATAASPYNEQFF.

The chain recombines TRBV5-1 with TRBJ2-2, with TRBD2 identical over 7 bases. Germline V CDR1 and CDR2: SGHRS, YFSETQ. The CDR3 has 15 residues. V was clipped by 0 bases and J by 3 bases; unmatched bases: 2. The CDR3 DNA sequence: TGCGCCAGCAGCTTGGAACTAGCGTACACCGGGGAGCTGTTTTTT. Translation: CASSLELAYTGELFF.

The chain has TRBV5-6 and TRBJ2-7; D is uncertain. Germline assignment: CDR1 SGHDT and CDR2 YYEEEE. The CDR3 loop spans 14 amino acids. Trimming stripped 3 bases from V and 0 bases from J, with 10 bases between. CDR3 in amino acids: CASSSLTLSYEQYF. Here the CDR3 DNA reads TGTGCCAGCAGCTCCTTGACACTCTCCTACGAGCAGTACTTC.

This CDR3 is CAGGTESNQPQHF. The CDR3 DNA reads TGTGCCGGTGGGACAGAATCTAATCAGCCCCAGCATTTT. The V and J genes are TRBV6-1 and TRBJ1-5; 7 bases line up with TRBD1. The CDR3 is 13 amino acids. V lost 11 bases, J lost 4 bases, and 8 bases stayed unmatched. The germline CDR1 and CDR2 sequences are MNHNS and SASEGT.

This chain links TRBV9 with TRBJ2-2, with 8 bases identical to TRBD2. The CDR3 loop spans 17 amino acids. V lost 3 bases to trimming and J lost 5 bases; unmatched junction nucleotides: 12. The germline gives CDR1 SGDLS, CDR2 YYNGEE. The CDR3 here is CASSESLGLGWTGELFF. The DNA of the CDR3 is TGTGCCAGCAGCGAAAGCCTGGGACTAGGATGGACCGGGGAGCTGTTTTTT.

The rearrangement uses TRBV19 and TRBJ2-5; 12 positions match TRBD1. CDR1 and CDR2 from the germline V gene are LNHDA and SQIVND (reference sequence). V dropped 5 bases and J dropped 2; count of bases not matched to a gene: 3. The CDR3 spans 15 residues. In nucleotides, the CDR3 is TGTGCCAGTAGTGTGGGACAGGGGGCGCAAGAGACCCAGTACTTC. Protein sequence: CASSVGQGAQETQYF.

Here the CDR3 reads CASRIGTGGDYGYTF. The CDR3 DNA sequence: TGTGCCAGCAGGATAGGGACAGGGGGCGACTATGGCTACACCTTC. The rearrangement joins TRBV11-2 to TRBJ1-2; 12 bases match TRBD1. The CDR3 contains 15 residues. J was trimmed by 3 bases and V by 6 bases; bases with no gene match: 5. From germline, CDR1 is SGHAT and CDR2 FQNNGV.

This chain uses TRBV4-2 with TRBJ1-2, with D tentatively TRBD1 (5 bases). V was shortened by 3 bases and J by 3 bases, with 11 bases between the two germline ends. From germline, CDR1 is LGHNA and CDR2 YNFKEQ. The CDR3 has 14 residues. CDR3 nucleotide sequence: TGTGCCAGCAGCCAGGGGACTCCGGACTATGGCTACACCTTC. Translated, it gives CASSQGTPDYGYTF.

The V call is TRBV27, the J call TRBJ1-6, with TRBD1 as a possible D gene (5 bases). This CDR3 region has 15 residues. CDR1 MNHEY and CDR2 SMNVEV come from the germline V gene (reference sequence). V was clipped by 5 bases and J by 5 bases, with 13 bases between them. CDR3 nucleotides: TGTGCCAGCAGTCTGACCGGGGGTCATAATTCACCCCTCCACTTT. It translates to CASSLTGGHNSPLHF.

The V and J genes are TRBV9 and TRBJ2-7; D is possibly TRBD2 (6 bases). With 0 bases removed from V and 4 bases from J, the gap between germline ends came to 11 bases. CDR1 is SGDLS, CDR2 YYNGEE, per germline. The CDR3 totals 14 residues. DNA of the CDR3: TGTGCCAGCAGCGTAGAGGCGGGACCGTACGAGCAGTACTTC. Its protein is CASSVEAGPYEQYF.

This chain connects TRBV7-9 to TRBJ1-1; D is perhaps TRBD1 (5 bases). The V gene lost 5 bases and the J gene lost 0 bases, with 16 bases spanning the gap. The length of the CDR3 is 16 residues. The V gene's germline CDR1 is SEHNR and CDR2 FQNEAQ (reference sequence). Here the CDR3 reads CASSPSWAGMNTEAFF. The CDR3 DNA is TGTGCCAGCAGCCCGAGCTGGGCAGGGATGAACACTGAAGCTTTCTTT.

The sample holds one count of this clone. The rearrangement joins TRBV7-9 to TRBJ2-1; tentatively, D is TRBD1 (6 bases). Between the trimmed V and J ends, which lost 3 bases and 9 bases, there was a span of 9 bases. CDR3 size: 12 residues. CDR1 and CDR2 (germline): SEHNR, FQNEAQ (reference sequence). The CDR3 sequence is CASSFTGIEQFF. For the CDR3, the DNA is TGTGCCAGCAGCTTCACAGGGATTGAGCAGTTCTTC.

V and J are TRBV7-2 and TRBJ2-3; 7 bases map to TRBD2. V shed 6 bases and J 6 bases; nucleotides not matched to a gene: 12. This CDR3 has 15 residues. Germline assignment: CDR1 SGHTA and CDR2 FQGNSA. DNA of the CDR3: TGTGCCAGCAGAGCGGGGACTTCGGGGACGGATACGCAGTATTTT. Translating it yields CASRAGTSGTDTQYF.

The chain uses TRBV28 and TRBJ2-6; D may be TRBD1 (7 bases). With 7 bases removed from V and 1 base from J, the gap between germline ends came to 29 bases. From germline, CDR1 is MDHEN and CDR2 SYDVKM. This CDR3 spans 21 amino acids. DNA for the CDR3: TGTGCCAGCATAGAACAGGGGCTGGGGGCAGGGGGGTTATCTGGGGCCAACGTCCTGACTTTC. Translated, it gives CASIEQGLGAGGLSGANVLTF.

This clone was counted once. V gene TRBV25-1 combines with J gene TRBJ2-3; TRBD2 aligns across 7 bases. V shed 3 bases and J 1 base; nucleotides not matched to a gene: 7. CDR1 is MGHDK and CDR2 is SYGVNS in the germline V gene. The CDR3 spans 16 residues. CDR3 sequence (DNA): TGTGCCAGCAGTGAGGGAGGGAGGGCCGGCACAGATACGCAGTATTTT. Amino acids: CASSEGGRAGTDTQYF.

This clone was recorded only once. The V and J genes are TRBV5-6 and TRBJ2-2, with D perhaps TRBD2 (6 bases). V was trimmed by 4 bases and J by 1 base, leaving 14 bases between them. The CDR3 extends over 16 amino acids. CDR1 and CDR2 from the germline V gene are SGHDT and YYEEEE. The CDR3 coding sequence is TGTGCCAGCAGCGCCCCATTGCGGGAGAACACCGGGGAGCTGTTTTTT. Its translation is CASSAPLRENTGELFF.